This T cell receptor beta chain was recorded in a study of T cell repertoires in cytomegalovirus infection. Overall study: CMV epitopes in the study were HLA-C-restricted (recently identified) and HLA-B-restricted (well studied). Public TCR beta signatures were indicative of both CMV infection and a matching HLA type.

This clonotype has just a few counts. Its matching antigen is unknown. General study results and limits: In two of eight donors, the top clonotype was HLA-C-restricted CMV-specific. The study identified carriers of CMV plus the relevant HLA from cumulative public TCR beta family frequency.

Germline V gene sequence: CDR1 MNHEY, CDR2 SMNVEV (reference sequence). The CDR3 runs to 13 residues. V lost 7 bases, J lost 5 bases, and 3 bases stayed unmatched. TCRdb re-derived calls from the reads in MiXCR, one entry per CDR3 protein. The sample comprises about 270,000 distinct CDR3 sequences, around 20% of which are singletons, and roughly a fifth rests with the top ten. This receptor was identified in a human donor in good health (CMV status not recorded). Some clones in this sample may be carry-over from other donors' samples. The material sequenced was cultured PBMCs, taken from culture after CMV antigen stimulation. This rearrangement joins TRBV27 to TRBJ2-1, with 9 bases lining up with TRBD2. This chain's CDR3 is CASKPSGDNEQFF. The CDR3 DNA follows: TGTGCCAGCAAGCCTAGCGGGGACAATGAGCAGTTCTTC.